Below, 15 T cell receptor beta chains from the same sample are listed, as sequenced in a study of early T cells in non-severe SARS-CoV-2 infection. MiXCR, run by TCRdb on the 5' RACE reads, gives a single entry per CDR3 protein. Of fewer than 65,000 distinct CDR3 sequences in the sample, less than 10% were seen once. Material: whole blood. Receptor source: an adult who was a healthcare worker with PCR-confirmed SARS-CoV-2 infection or an uninfected control (not recorded which).

In its sample, this clonotype was seen many times. This chain joins TRBV12-3 or TRBV12-4 and TRBJ1-6; D ambiguous. CDR3 size: 14 residues. The ends were cut back, 7 bases at V and 4 bases at J, with 11 bases in the middle. DNA of the CDR3: TGTGCCAGCACCAGCGCCCTTTATAATTCACCCCTCCACTTT. Translating gives CASTSALYNSPLHF.

The table lists this clonotype with many counts. J is TRBJ1-1 and V is TRBV20-1, with 11 bases lining up with TRBD1. Trimming cost V 5 bases and J 4 bases; bases outside gene matches: 9. Germline-derived CDR1 and CDR2 are DFQATT and SNEGSKA (reference sequence). This CDR3 region has 15 residues. Written as DNA, the CDR3 is TGCAGTGCTCGCCGGGGACAGGGGGTAAGCACTGAAGCTTTCTTT. Its translation is CSARRGQGVSTEAFF.

The rearrangement joins TRBV7-3 to TRBJ2-1; 11 nucleotides line up with TRBD2. This CDR3 region has 16 residues. After removal of 1 base from V and 1 base from J, the junction contained 0 bases not matched to a gene. Germline V gives CDR1 SGHTA, CDR2 FQGTGA. The DNA of the CDR3 is TGTGCCAGCAGCTTAAGGACTAGCGGGTCCTACAATGAGCAGTTCTTC. This translates into CASSLRTSGSYNEQFF.

The V gene is TRBV18, the J gene TRBJ2-7; D ambiguous. Germline CDR1 KGHSH, CDR2 LQKENI. The V end lost 3 bases, the J end lost 2 bases, and 11 bases lay between the germline ends. The CDR3 is 14 residues long. The CDR3 spells CASSPPYRPYEQYV. The CDR3, as DNA: TGTGCCAGCTCACCCCCGTACCGTCCCTACGAGCAGTACGTC.

There are a few counts of this clonotype. A single base separates this from a much larger clone, so it may be a read error. V is TRBV7-7 and J is TRBJ2-2; possibly TRBD2 for D (6 bases). Trimming removed 7 bases from V and 2 bases from J, with 11 bases in between. Germline CDR1 SSHAT, CDR2 FNYEAQ (reference sequence). This CDR3 spans 14 amino acids. DNA for the CDR3: TGTGCCAGCAAGTCGGGACTCAACACCGGGGAGCTGTTTTTT. As protein: CASKSGLNTGELFF.

This clonotype has more than one count but fewer than ten. The chain joins TRBV2 to TRBJ2-5; 13 bases align to TRBD2. The length of the CDR3 is 15 residues. J lost 7 bases, V lost 8 bases, and 10 bases had no gene match. Germline V gene sequence: CDR1 SNHLY, CDR2 FYNNEI. Here the CDR3 reads CASGDRTSGGRTQYF. In nucleotides, the CDR3 is TGTGCCAGCGGGGACCGGACTAGCGGGGGTCGGACCCAGTACTTC.

The V gene is TRBV5-5, the J gene TRBJ1-2, with a tentative D call TRBD1 (6 bases). Trimming pared 4 bases from V and 4 bases from J, leaving 14 bases between. Per the germline V gene, CDR1 is SGHKS and CDR2 is YYEKEE (reference sequence). The CDR3 covers 14 residues. The CDR3 protein is CASSVFMDSYGYTF. CDR3 sequence (DNA): TGTGCCAGCAGCGTGTTTATGGACAGCTATGGCTACACCTTC.

This clonotype was seen a few times. The chain links TRBV4-2 to TRBJ1-1; 7 nucleotides agree with TRBD1. J gave up 3 bases and V 3 bases, and 10 bases lay outside the gene matches. This CDR3 has 16 amino acids. Germline CDR1 LGHNA, CDR2 YNFKEQ. The CDR3 protein is CASSHLGGWGDTEAFF. CDR3 DNA: TGTGCCAGCAGCCACCTAGGGGGCTGGGGTGACACTGAAGCTTTCTTT.

This clonotype has just a few counts. V gene TRBV7-3 combines with J gene TRBJ2-1; D is unresolved. The V gene lost 5 bases and the J gene lost 4 bases, with 15 bases spanning the gap. Germline CDR1 and CDR2: SGHTA and FQGTGA. This CDR3 contains 15 residues. The chain's CDR3 is CASSPGWPPYNEQFF. The CDR3 DNA reads TGTGCCAGCAGCCCCGGATGGCCCCCGTACAATGAGCAGTTCTTC.

This clonotype was seen a handful of times. The chain combines TRBV3-1 with TRBJ1-1; D is undetermined. This CDR3 comprises 15 residues. Per the germline V gene, CDR1 is LGHDT and CDR2 is YNNKEL (reference sequence). Trimming pared 4 bases from V and 1 base from J, leaving 13 bases between. The CDR3 reads CASSLGTAGNTEAFF. CDR3 sequence (DNA): TGTGCCAGCAGCCTTGGCACGGCGGGGAACACTGAAGCTTTCTTT.

The J gene is TRBJ2-7, the V gene TRBV5-6; D not certain. V was cut by 2 bases and J by 3 bases, with 18 bases left in between. This CDR3 is built from 16 residues. Germline loops: CDR1 SGHDT, CDR2 YYEEEE. In DNA form, the CDR3 reads TGTGCCAGCAGCTTTCGGTCTTGGGAAAGCATCTACGAGCAGTACGTC. This gives the protein CASSFRSWESIYEQYV.

The rearrangement links TRBV20-1 to TRBJ2-1; TRBD1 aligns across 7 bases. The V gene's germline CDR1 is DFQATT and CDR2 SNEGSKA (reference sequence). V shed 1 base and J 1 base; nucleotides not matched to a gene: 13. The CDR3 extends over 18 amino acids. CDR3 nucleotides: TGCAGTGCTAGAGCCCGCGACAGGGTCGACTTTTCCTACAATGAGCAGTTCTTC. Amino acids: CSARARDRVDFSYNEQFF.

The genes are TRBV27 and TRBJ1-2; D uncertain. Germline CDR1 and CDR2: MNHEY and SMNVEV (reference sequence). The CDR3 spans 13 residues. V dropped 6 bases and J dropped 2 bases, with 10 bases sitting between them. The CDR3 protein is CASRPTPNYGYTF. CDR3 nucleotide sequence: TGTGCCAGCAGACCGACACCGAACTATGGCTACACCTTC.

V is TRBV6-2 or TRBV6-3 and J is TRBJ1-2; possible D gene TRBD1, 6 bases. The length of the CDR3 is 14 residues. Between the trimmed V and J ends, which lost 6 bases and 4 bases, there was a span of 15 bases. The germline gives CDR1 MNHEY, CDR2 SVGEGT. The CDR3 region is CASSTGYFSYGYTF. The CDR3 DNA sequence: TGTGCCAGCAGCACAGGGTATTTTTCCTATGGCTACACCTTC.

This clonotype appeared many times. The chain joins TRBV18 to TRBJ1-5; TRBD1 matches 8 bases. CDR3 length: 14 amino acids. J gave up 4 bases and V 5 bases, and 4 bases lay outside the gene matches. Germline V gene data show CDR1 as KGHSH and CDR2 as LQKENI. CDR3 loop: CASSAGQVNQPQHF. CDR3 coding DNA: TGTGCCAGCTCAGCGGGACAGGTTAATCAGCCCCAGCATTTT.